The next 27 T cell receptor beta chains were all read from a single sample in a study of blood T cell repertoires in COVID-19. Profiling relied on immunoSEQ multiplex PCR, and the TCRdb table lists in-frame clones only, not all of them. The table has hundreds of thousands of clones, 70% to 90% seen once; the top ten hold less than 2.5%. Material: peripheral blood. These TCRs come from a woman younger than 45 who had recovered from COVID-19.

The chain joins TRBV11-2 to TRBJ1-1; no clear D. The CDR3 contains 13 residues. Germline V CDR1 and CDR2: SGHAT, FQNNGV. The V and J ends lost 0 bases and 5 bases respectively, with 7 bases between them. The CDR3 is CASSLDPSTEAFF. Written as DNA, the CDR3 is TGTGCCAGCAGCTTAGACCCGAGTACTGAAGCTTTCTTT.

The J gene is TRBJ2-6, the V gene TRBV18; D is unresolved. The ends were cut back, 5 bases at V and 0 bases at J, with 8 bases in the middle. The CDR3 is 15 residues long. Germline V gene data show CDR1 as KGHSH and CDR2 as LQKENI. Here the CDR3 reads CASSLTLSGANVLTF. The CDR3 DNA reads as TGTGCCAGCTCATTGACACTCTCTGGGGCCAACGTCCTGACTTTC.

The chain has TRBV11-2 and TRBJ2-7; 9 bases line up with TRBD1. The germline V gene encodes CDR1 SGHAT and CDR2 FQNNGV. The CDR3 has 15 residues. The J segment lost 2 bases and the V segment lost 0 bases, leaving 2 bases of the junction unmatched. The DNA for the CDR3 is TGTGCCAGCAGCTTAGATACAGGGGGCGCCTACGAGCAGTACTTC. Translated: CASSLDTGGAYEQYF. Complete variable domain (other parts from reference TRBV11-2 and TRBJ2-7): EAGVAQSPRYKIIEKRQSVAFWCNPISGHATLYWYQQILGQGPKLLIQFQNNGVVDDSQLPKDRFSAERLKGVDSTLKIQPAKLEDSAVYLCASSLDTGGAYEQYFGPGTRLTVT.

The chain joins TRBV5-1 to TRBJ2-2; 7 nucleotides line up with TRBD1. J gave up 6 bases and V 5 bases, and 10 bases lay outside the gene matches. Germline assignment: CDR1 SGHRS and CDR2 YFSETQ. This CDR3 comprises 15 residues. The CDR3 region has the DNA TGCGCCAGCAGTCTTTTGGACAGGCAGTCCGGGGAGCTGTTTTTT. Its translation: CASSLLDRQSGELFF.

The rearrangement links TRBV14 to TRBJ2-1, with TRBD1 matching 7 bases. Germline CDR1 reads SGHDN; CDR2 reads FVKESK. The CDR3 spans 12 residues. V lost 4 bases to trimming and J lost 16 bases; unmatched junction nucleotides: 10. The CDR3 sequence: CASSPDSGTAFF. As DNA, the CDR3 is TGTGCCAGCAGCCCCGATTCCGGGACAGCTTTCTTC.

The J gene is TRBJ1-2, the V gene TRBV12-3 or TRBV12-4; D unclear. Trimming removed 5 bases from V and 8 bases from J, with 15 bases in between. The CDR3 length is 13 residues. The CDR3 coding sequence is TGTGCCAGCAGTCCAGCTCGGGTTCACGGCTACACCTTC. This translates into CASSPARVHGYTF.

This clone was seen a single time. The chain recombines TRBV2 with TRBJ1-1, with 7 bases aligning to TRBD1. The CDR3 is made up of 14 amino acids. V lost 6 bases, J lost 1 base, and 5 bases stayed unmatched. Germline CDR1 reads SNHLY; CDR2 reads FYNNEI. The CDR3 sequence is CASRIQGTNTEAFF. CDR3 DNA: TGTGCCAGCAGAATACAGGGGACGAACACTGAAGCTTTCTTT.

The gene calls are TRBV23-1 and TRBJ1-2; D is undetermined. TRBV23-1 is filed as an ORF, its function uncertain. The germline V and J ends were trimmed by 9 bases and 6 bases, with 14 bases remaining between them. The CDR3 totals 12 residues. In DNA form, the CDR3 reads TGCGCCAGGGTCGCCGGGTTACATGGCTACACCTTC. Translation: CARVAGLHGYTF.

V is TRBV3-1 (or the pseudogene TRBV3-2) and J is TRBJ2-7; TRBD1 agrees at 7 bases. Germline CDR1 and CDR2: LGHDT and YNNKEL (reference sequence). V shed 0 bases, J shed 5 bases, and the junction held 4 bases outside the gene matches. This CDR3 has 14 amino acids. The CDR3 protein is CASSQDVGGHEQYF. The CDR3 DNA reads as TGTGCCAGCAGCCAAGATGTAGGGGGCCACGAGCAGTACTTC.

This chain uses TRBV7-2 with TRBJ2-1; 7 positions agree with TRBD2. The V gene end was trimmed by 5 bases and the J gene end by 9 bases; junction bases not matched to a gene: 7. Germline values: CDR1 SGHTA, CDR2 FQGNSA. The CDR3 covers 13 residues. The CDR3 DNA reads TGTGCCAGCAGCCACCGACTAGCTTTTGAGCAGTTCTTC. It specifies CASSHRLAFEQFF. The full variable domain, in which reference TRBV7-2 and TRBJ2-1 provide the parts outside the CDR3, is GAGVSQSPSNKVTEKGKDVELRCDPISGHTALYWYRQSLGQGLEFLIYFQGNSAPDKSGLPSDRFSAERTGGSVSTLTIQRTQQEDSAVYLCASSHRLAFEQFFGPGTRLTVL.

The gene calls are TRBV20-1 and TRBJ2-7; the D is unclear. V was shortened by 3 bases and J by 4 bases, with 4 bases between the two germline ends. From germline, CDR1 is DFQATT and CDR2 SNEGSKA (reference sequence). This CDR3 contains 10 residues. CDR3 nucleotide sequence: TGCAGTGCTAGTCAGTACGAGCAGTACTTC. Amino acids: CSASQYEQYF.

The J gene is TRBJ1-2, the V gene TRBV14; 7 nucleotides agree with TRBD1. Germline V gene sequence: CDR1 SGHDN, CDR2 FVKESK. The trim removed 3 bases at V and 6 bases at J, leaving 7 bases unmatched. This CDR3 has 14 residues. Here the CDR3 DNA reads TGTGCCAGCAGCCAGTTTACAGGGGTACATGGCTACACCTTC. Its translation is CASSQFTGVHGYTF.

The V gene is TRBV2, the J gene TRBJ1-1; D is ambiguous. Germline V CDR1 and CDR2: SNHLY, FYNNEI. CDR3 length: 13 amino acids. Trimming removed 8 bases at V and 2 bases at J, with 12 bases between. In DNA, the CDR3 is TGTGCCAGCCGACGGGAAAAAAACACTGAAGCTTTCTTT. Amino acid sequence: CASRREKNTEAFF.

The J gene is TRBJ2-5, the V gene TRBV29-1; perhaps TRBD1 as D (6 bases). CDR3 length: 12 amino acids. Trimming took 6 bases from V and 5 from J, leaving 13 bases between them. Germline CDR1 and CDR2: SQVTM and ANQGSEA. CDR3 sequence: CSVLRTAETQYF. The CDR3 DNA follows: TGCAGCGTCCTCCGGACAGCGGAGACCCAGTACTTC.

This rearrangement joins TRBV24-1 to TRBJ2-7; D is perhaps TRBD2 (6 bases). Between the trimmed V and J ends, which lost 3 bases and 5 bases, there was a span of 13 bases. The CDR3 has 14 residues. Germline CDR1 and CDR2: KGHDR and SFDVKD. CDR3 residues: CATSDGDWGNEQYF. The CDR3 nucleotides read TGTGCCACCAGTGATGGGGACTGGGGCAACGAGCAGTACTTC.

V is TRBV5-1 and J is TRBJ1-1; D unresolved. Germline V CDR1 and CDR2: SGHRS, YFSETQ. V was trimmed by 4 bases and J by 10 bases, leaving 14 bases between them. CDR3 length: 12 amino acids. CDR3 nucleotides: TGCGCCAGCAGCCCCTCGGGTTCTGGAGCTTTCTTT. It specifies CASSPSGSGAFF.

Worth noting for this clone: One end of the junction is discordant with germline, which a read error may explain. The chain uses TRBV27 and TRBJ1-3; no definite D call. From germline, CDR1 is MNHEY and CDR2 SMNVEV (reference sequence). The CDR3 is 14 residues long. DNA for the CDR3: TGTGCCAGCAGTTTTTCCGGAACTGGAGACACCATATATTTT. Amino acid sequence: CASSFSGTGDTIYF.

The chain is built from TRBV29-1 and TRBJ1-2; D unresolved. Germline CDR1 reads SQVTM; CDR2 reads ANQGSEA. V was trimmed by 3 bases and J by 8 bases, leaving 16 bases between them. The CDR3 is 13 residues long. CDR3 bases: TGCAGCGTTGAGAGGCAGGAGCGGCGCGGCTACACCTTC. This gives the protein CSVERQERRGYTF.

The gene calls are TRBV28 and TRBJ2-2, with D hard to call. The V gene's germline CDR1 is MDHEN and CDR2 SYDVKM. This CDR3 has 15 residues. Trimming took off 6 bases at V and 0 bases at J, with 11 bases between the two ends. CDR3 protein: CASSPVSANTGELFF. Here the CDR3 DNA reads TGTGCCAGCAGCCCCGTGAGCGCGAACACCGGGGAGCTGTTTTTT.

The gene calls are TRBV2 and TRBJ1-4; TRBD1 is a possible D gene (6 bases). Germline V gene lookup returns CDR1 SNHLY and CDR2 FYNNEI. The CDR3 covers 16 residues. V shed 6 bases and J shed 0 bases, with 14 bases lying between them. CDR3 protein: CASRRQESATNEKLFF. The DNA for the CDR3 is TGTGCCAGCAGGAGACAGGAAAGCGCAACTAATGAAAAACTGTTTTTT.

This chain uses TRBV27 with TRBJ1-5; D is unclear. This CDR3 contains 13 residues. With 3 bases removed from V and 3 bases from J, the gap between germline ends came to 6 bases. Germline loops: CDR1 MNHEY, CDR2 SMNVEV (reference sequence). CDR3 amino acids: CASSLSVNQPQHF. CDR3 DNA sequence: TGTGCCAGCAGTTTGTCAGTCAATCAGCCCCAGCATTTT.

The CDR3 bases are TGTGCCAGCAGCGACTACAGAAACGGCTACGAGCAGTACTTC. Translation: CASSDYRNGYEQYF. This rearrangement joins TRBV6-5 to TRBJ2-7, with D possibly being TRBD2 (5 bases). Looked up from germline, CDR1 is MNHEY and CDR2 is SVGAGI. Deletions cut 6 bases from V and 3 bases from J, with 15 bases between. There are 14 residues in the CDR3.

The gene calls are TRBV6-5 and TRBJ1-1; possible D gene TRBD1, 6 bases. This CDR3 spans 15 amino acids. Germline V gives CDR1 MNHEY, CDR2 SVGAGI. V was cut by 10 bases and J by 4 bases, with 22 bases left in between. CDR3 DNA sequence: TGTGCCACCGAGAGGTGGGGGCAACCATCCACTGAAGCTTTCTTT. It codes for CATERWGQPSTEAFF.

The V call is TRBV25-1, the J call TRBJ1-2; D is perhaps TRBD1 (6 bases). The V end lost 0 bases, the J end lost 4 bases, and 15 bases lay between the germline ends. Germline loops: CDR1 MGHDK, CDR2 SYGVNS. This CDR3 region has 16 residues. The CDR3 DNA follows: TGTGCCAGCAGTGAATATGGGGGGGCACTTGGCTATGGCTACACCTTC. Its translation: CASSEYGGALGYGYTF.

The rearrangement joins TRBV6-2 or TRBV6-3 to TRBJ2-2, with TRBD2 identical over 8 bases. The CDR3 is 18 residues long. V lost 6 bases and J lost 7; bases outside the gene matches: 19. Germline V gene data show CDR1 as MNHEY and CDR2 as SVGEGT. As DNA, the CDR3 is TGTGCCAGCAGCCCTGTATCTGCGGGGGGAGCCTTGGGCGGGGAGCTGTTTTTT. It is translated as CASSPVSAGGALGGELFF.

The gene calls are TRBV29-1 and TRBJ1-2, with 7 bases identical to TRBD1. This CDR3 is built from 13 residues. The V and J ends lost 7 bases and 2 bases, in that order; junction bases with no gene match: 7. Germline V gene lookup returns CDR1 SQVTM and CDR2 ANQGSEA. CDR3 residues: CSGRQGTNYGYTF. For the CDR3, the DNA is TGCAGCGGGCGACAGGGAACGAACTATGGCTACACCTTC.

The J gene is TRBJ2-5, the V gene TRBV11-2; perhaps TRBD1 as D (5 bases). Germline CDR1 SGHAT, CDR2 FQNNGV. The CDR3 runs to 15 residues. V was pared by 5 bases and J by 9 bases, with 22 bases between. CDR3 nucleotides: TGTGCCAGCAGCCCAGACAGCCGTGTCTTCGTCCCCCAGTACTTC. Amino acid sequence: CASSPDSRVFVPQYF.